This TCR beta chain derives from a study of blood T cell repertoires in COVID-19. The overall study: Specimens from acute and convalescent COVID-19 originated in the United States, Italy and Spain. The cDNA or gDNA used as material had been derived from T cells, B-cell-depleted T cells, or PBMCs.

CDR3 length: 18 residues. CDR1 is SGHRS and CDR2 is YFSETQ in the germline V gene. The J segment lost 0 bases and the V segment lost 5 bases, leaving 10 bases of the junction unmatched. How the authors handled the data: Counts of nucleated cells, estimated from reference gene primer amplification, were obtained. The method was immunoSEQ multiplex PCR; TCRdb's version includes in-frame clones alone and lacks a portion of them. Clonal size and the V and J genes are those of that table, whereas D and trimming came from the DNA. Of about 200,000 clones in the sample, roughly 88% were seen once. The receptor's source is a human donor in a cohort sampled during active COVID-19. Sequencing was performed on peripheral blood. This sequence joins TRBV5-1 and TRBJ2-1; 11 positions match TRBD2. The CDR3 bases are TGCGCCAGCAGGCCTGGCGGGCTAGCGGGGGGCTCCTACAATGAGCAGTTCTTC. Translated, it gives CASRPGGLAGGSYNEQFF.